This entry lists 18 T cell receptor beta chains sequenced from one sample in a study of hypomethylating agent response in myelodysplastic syndrome. The assay was immunoSEQ multiplex PCR, and TCRdb's table has in-frame clones only and misses some. The sample lists around 4,900 clones; around 83% were seen once. Sample: bone marrow, taken before or after starting hypomethylating agent treatment for myelodysplastic syndrome (not recorded which). The receptors derive from a human donor with myelodysplastic syndrome.

The rearrangement uses TRBV7-8 and TRBJ2-1; TRBD1 might be the D (5 bases). Germline CDR1 reads SGHVS; CDR2 reads FQNEAQ. Trimming shortened V by 3 bases and J by 9 bases, and 9 bases separated the two germline ends. This CDR3 spans 12 amino acids. The CDR3 spells CASSLLRVEQFF. The CDR3 bases are TGTGCCAGCAGCTTGCTCAGGGTTGAGCAGTTCTTC. The whole variable domain, filled in from reference TRBV7-8 and TRBJ2-1, reads GAGVSQSPRYKVAKRGQDVALRCDPISGHVSLFWYQQALGQGPEFLTYFQNEAQLDKSGLPSDRFFAERPEGSVSTLKIQRTQQEDSAVYLCASSLLRVEQFFGPGTRLTVL.

The rearrangement links TRBV10-3 to TRBJ1-2, with D tentatively TRBD1 (6 bases). The CDR3 totals 13 residues. Germline CDR1 ENHRY, CDR2 SYGVKD. V lost 6 bases and J 3 bases, leaving 11 bases between the germline ends. The CDR3 bases are TGTGCCATCAGACCGGACAGCTACTATGGCTACACCTTC. Translation gives CAIRPDSYYGYTF.

The chain carries TRBV5-4 and TRBJ2-3; D possibly uses TRBD1 or TRBD2 (5 bases each). In germline, CDR1 is SGHNT, CDR2 YYREEE (reference sequence). V gave up 0 bases and J gave up 2 bases, with 7 bases separating them. This CDR3 comprises 14 residues. As DNA, the CDR3 is TGTGCCAGCAGCTTGGCCGGGGCCACAGATACGCAGTATTTT. Translating it yields CASSLAGATDTQYF.

CDR3 DNA: TGTGCCAGCAGTCCCGGAGGGGCCTCCTACAATGAGCAGTTCTTC. Protein sequence: CASSPGGASYNEQFF. The V and J genes are TRBV27 and TRBJ2-1, with D possibly being TRBD2 (6 bases). The V gene's germline CDR1 is MNHEY and CDR2 SMNVEV (reference sequence). The CDR3 covers 15 residues. The V end was cut by 5 bases, the J end by 0 bases, with 11 bases between.

The chain uses TRBV7-8 and TRBJ1-3; a possible D gene is TRBD1 (5 bases). The CDR3 totals 15 residues. Germline loops: CDR1 SGHVS, CDR2 FQNEAQ. V was trimmed by 5 bases and J by 3 bases, leaving 14 bases between them. CDR3 loop: CASSGQGRGGNTIYF. For the CDR3, the DNA is TGTGCCAGCAGCGGACAAGGCCGTGGTGGAAACACCATATATTTT.

This chain links TRBV9 with TRBJ2-1; 10 nucleotides match TRBD2. Germline trimming cut 3 bases from V and 5 bases from J; bases unmatched to any gene: 8. This CDR3 has 16 residues. The V gene's germline CDR1 is SGDLS and CDR2 YYNGEE. The CDR3 DNA reads as TGTGCCAGCAGCGAGGGTTCCGGGACTAGCGACAATGAGCAGTTCTTC. This codes for CASSEGSGTSDNEQFF.

This clone appeared a single time. DNA of the CDR3: TGTGCCAGCAGGGTGGGACAGGGAAACTCCTACGAGCAGTACTTC. Its protein product is CASRVGQGNSYEQYF. V is TRBV6-5 and J is TRBJ2-7; TRBD1 matches 9 bases. With 6 bases clipped from V and 0 bases from J, the junction kept 6 bases outside the gene matches. The germline V gene has CDR1 MNHEY and CDR2 SVGAGI. The CDR3 length is 15 residues.

This chain uses TRBV5-1 with TRBJ1-3; D is uncertain. With 1 base removed from V and 0 bases from J, the gap between germline ends came to 8 bases. Germline CDR1 SGHRS, CDR2 YFSETQ. This CDR3 comprises 15 residues. The CDR3 loop reads CASSLSGSSGNTIYF. In DNA, the CDR3 is TGCGCCAGCAGCTTGTCCGGGTCCTCTGGAAACACCATATATTTT.

This chain links TRBV6-1 with TRBJ2-2, with D unclear. Trimming pared 7 bases from V and 0 bases from J, leaving 9 bases between. CDR1 is MNHNS and CDR2 is SASEGT in the germline V gene. The CDR3 extends over 14 amino acids. In DNA form, the CDR3 reads TGTGCCAGCAAGGTGCGGACGAACACCGGGGAGCTGTTTTTT. This codes for CASKVRTNTGELFF.

CDR3 amino acids: CATRGQGGQETQYF. CDR3 DNA: TGTGCCACCAGAGGCCAAGGTGGGCAAGAGACCCAGTACTTC. The J gene is TRBJ2-5, the V gene TRBV15; D remains unclear. The germline V and J ends were trimmed by 6 bases and 2 bases, with 13 bases remaining between them. Germline loops: CDR1 LNHNV, CDR2 YYDKDF (reference sequence). The CDR3 loop spans 14 amino acids. Drawing the rest from reference TRBV15 and TRBJ2-5, the complete variable domain is DAMVIQNPRYQVTQFGKPVTLSCSQTLNHNVMYWYQQKSSQAPKLLFHYYDKDFNNEADTPDNFQSRRPNTSFCFLDIRSPGLGDTAMYLCATRGQGGQETQYFGPGTRLLVL.

In this sample, this clone turned up a few times. The chain employs TRBV5-1 and TRBJ1-5; no firm D call. Germline V gives CDR1 SGHRS, CDR2 YFSETQ. V was pared by 0 bases and J by 5 bases, with 6 bases between. CDR3 size: 13 residues. The CDR3 here is CASSLGPDQPQHF. The CDR3 DNA reads TGCGCCAGCAGCTTGGGACCCGATCAGCCCCAGCATTTT. Variable domain in full (rest from reference TRBV5-1 and TRBJ1-5): KAGVTQTPRYLIKTRGQQVTLSCSPISGHRSVSWYQQTPGQGLQFLFEYFSETQRNKGNFPGRFSGRQFSNSRSEMNVSTLELGDSALYLCASSLGPDQPQHFGDGTRLSIL.

The J gene is TRBJ2-7, the V gene TRBV7-2; 9 bases are shared with TRBD2. The V and J ends lost 5 bases and 1 base, in that order; junction bases with no gene match: 12. This CDR3 spans 17 amino acids. CDR1 and CDR2 (germline): SGHTA, FQGNSA. The CDR3 sequence: CASSLDSGSLGSYEQYF. The CDR3 coding sequence is TGTGCCAGCAGCCTCGATAGCGGGAGCTTAGGGTCCTACGAGCAGTACTTC.

The V gene is TRBV27, the J gene TRBJ2-1; D might be TRBD1 (5 bases). The length of the CDR3 is 16 residues. V gave up 1 base and J gave up 3 bases, with 13 bases separating them. Germline V gene data show CDR1 as MNHEY and CDR2 as SMNVEV (reference sequence). The CDR3 loop reads CASSLLDGALYNEQFF. The CDR3, as DNA: TGTGCCAGCAGTTTATTGGATGGGGCCCTCTACAATGAGCAGTTCTTC.

This chain links TRBV2 with TRBJ1-2, with 12 bases aligning to TRBD1. There are 14 residues in the CDR3. The germline CDR1 and CDR2 sequences are SNHLY and FYNNEI. The trim removed 5 bases at V and 6 bases at J, leaving 4 bases unmatched. The CDR3 nucleotides read TGTGCCAGCAGTCCGGGACAGGGGGCCGATGGCTACACCTTC. It translates to CASSPGQGADGYTF.

V is TRBV5-6 and J is TRBJ1-2, with 7 bases matching TRBD1. CDR3 length: 14 residues. Germline assignment: CDR1 SGHDT and CDR2 YYEEEE. Germline trimming cut 4 bases from V and 2 bases from J; bases unmatched to any gene: 5. For the CDR3, the DNA is TGTGCCAGCAGCCTCCCGGGACAGAACTATGGCTACACCTTC. Protein sequence: CASSLPGQNYGYTF.

The V gene is TRBV28, the J gene TRBJ1-5; the D gene is possibly TRBD1 (5 bases). Trimming took off 5 bases at V and 3 bases at J, with 14 bases between the two ends. Germline assignment: CDR1 MDHEN and CDR2 SYDVKM. The CDR3 runs 15 residues. CDR3 in DNA: TGTGCCAGCAGTCCCGGTGGGGGATTCAATCAGCCCCAGCATTTT. Translated: CASSPGGGFNQPQHF.

This clone was detected only a few times. V usage is TRBV6-6 and J usage is TRBJ2-1; the D call may be TRBD1 or TRBD2 (5 bases each). The CDR3 length is 15 residues. Germline values: CDR1 MNHNY, CDR2 SVGAGI (reference sequence). V lost 5 bases and J 3 bases, leaving 14 bases between the germline ends. The CDR3: CASSPRDGVYNEQFF. The CDR3 DNA follows: TGTGCCAGCAGTCCCCGGGACGGGGTCTACAATGAGCAGTTCTTC.

The chain employs TRBV12-5 and TRBJ2-7; 7 bases match TRBD2. CDR3 size: 15 residues. With 2 bases clipped from V and 3 bases from J, the junction kept 7 bases outside the gene matches. Per germline, CDR1 LGHNT and CDR2 FRNRAP. CDR3 sequence reads: CASGLLASGIYEQYF. Written as DNA, the CDR3 is TGTGCTAGTGGTTTGCTGGCCAGCGGGATCTACGAGCAGTACTTC.